This T cell receptor beta chain derives from a study of cytotoxic CD8 clonotypes in ibrutinib-treated CLL. On the study more broadly: Response samples were taken after a median of approximately 11 months on treatment, range 6 to 36.

Sequencing was performed with immunoSEQ multiplex PCR; in TCRdb, only in-frame clones are kept and a portion is missing. The data contain around 310,000 clones, 70% to 80% of them singletons. The study's findings and limits: At the start, clonality exceeded age-matched healthy donors and followed circulating CD8+ T-cell counts. Clonotypes that were public were uncommon, and they contracted or stayed stable on treatment.

For this clone: Its antigen is unknown.

Germline CDR1 reads SGDLS; CDR2 reads YYNGEE. The ends lost 4 bases at V and 2 bases at J; junction bases unmatched: 5. The CDR3 sequence is 15 residues long. This clonotype originated in a human donor with chronic lymphocytic leukemia. V is TRBV9 and J is TRBJ2-1; TRBD1 agrees at 8 bases. The sample in question was PBMCs, obtained before ibrutinib treatment. The CDR3 is CASSKAGGAYNEQFF. The CDR3 DNA sequence: TGTGCCAGCAGCAAGGCAGGGGGCGCCTACAATGAGCAGTTCTTC.